This T cell receptor beta chain was captured in a study of T cells of healthy individuals. The CDR3 is 14 residues long. The germline V gene encodes CDR1 MNHEY and CDR2 SVGEGT. Trimming stripped 4 bases from V and 12 bases from J, with 19 bases between. This clonotype was recorded many times. TCRdb itself ran the 5' RACE reads through MiXCR, one entry per CDR3 protein. The sample consists of nearly 100,000 distinct CDR3 sequences, 15% to 20% of them appearing once. The source of this sequence is a human donor in good health. V gene TRBV6-2 or TRBV6-3 combines with J gene TRBJ2-1; no reliable D call. The CDR3 loop is CASSSRTRSLGQFF. The CDR3 coding sequence is TGTGCCAGCAGTTCCCGGACCCGTTCTCTTGGGCAGTTCTTC.